This T cell receptor beta chain was sequenced during a study of cytomegalovirus exposure and HLA in healthy donors. Study at large: In an early release, HLA-typed donors contributed tens of millions of unique TCR sequences.

Germline CDR1 SGDLS, CDR2 YYNGEE. With 0 bases clipped from V and 4 bases from J, the junction kept 7 bases outside the gene matches. The CDR3 has 16 amino acids. Of note for this clone: What it binds is not known.

Whole-study findings and limits: Through in vitro validation, three CMV-associated chains were shown to be specific for CMV antigens. When the data were analyzed later, several of the most significant clusters appeared to be linked to common viral pathogens. The authors considered a cluster of highly shared sequence variants likely to be a sequencing artifact.

With 60 Vbeta and 13 Jbeta primers, the PCR was carried out. TCRdb keeps only in-frame clones here, not all; method: immunoSEQ multiplex PCR. Here the sample table reports around 75,000 clones. Source material: PBMCs. V gene TRBV9 combines with J gene TRBJ1-2, with TRBD1 matching over 9 bases. This clonotype originated in a man aged 35 to 55 in good health and CMV-seronegative. The CDR3 loop reads CASSVVGTGSGYGYTF. CDR3 DNA: TGTGCCAGCAGCGTAGTAGGGACAGGGAGCGGCTATGGCTACACCTTC. Supplemented by reference TRBV9 and TRBJ1-2, the full variable domain reads DSGVTQTPKHLITATGQRVTLRCSPRSGDLSVYWYQQSLDQGLQFLIQYYNGEERAKGNILERFSAQQFPDLHSELNLSSLELGDSALYFCASSVVGTGSGYGYTFGSGTRLTVV.